The T cell receptor (beta chain) under discussion was sequenced for a study of T cell repertoires in cytomegalovirus infection. Looking at the study overall: Both a matching HLA type and CMV infection were indicated by public TCR beta signatures.

MiXCR, applied by TCRdb to the reads, yields one record per CDR3 protein. Of 510,000 or so distinct CDR3 sequences listed, more than 20% are singletons. Findings of the study overall: Carriage of CMV together with the relevant HLA was identifiable through cumulative public TCR beta family frequency. The study found HLA-C-restricted CMV-specific TCR beta clonotypes dominating the ex vivo response.

Turning to this clonotype: Its specificity is unknown.

This CDR3 comprises 14 residues. V shed 4 bases and J shed 1 base, with 10 bases lying between them. CDR1 MNHEY and CDR2 SVGAGI come from the germline V gene. Sequenced: PBMCs. The sequence was collected from a human donor in good health (CMV status not recorded). Some clones in this sample may be carry-over from other donors' samples. The chain joins TRBV6-5 to TRBJ1-1; D is unresolved. The CDR3 loop reads CASSFGIRNTEAFF. The DNA for the CDR3 is TGTGCCAGCAGTTTCGGAATCCGGAACACTGAAGCTTTCTTT.